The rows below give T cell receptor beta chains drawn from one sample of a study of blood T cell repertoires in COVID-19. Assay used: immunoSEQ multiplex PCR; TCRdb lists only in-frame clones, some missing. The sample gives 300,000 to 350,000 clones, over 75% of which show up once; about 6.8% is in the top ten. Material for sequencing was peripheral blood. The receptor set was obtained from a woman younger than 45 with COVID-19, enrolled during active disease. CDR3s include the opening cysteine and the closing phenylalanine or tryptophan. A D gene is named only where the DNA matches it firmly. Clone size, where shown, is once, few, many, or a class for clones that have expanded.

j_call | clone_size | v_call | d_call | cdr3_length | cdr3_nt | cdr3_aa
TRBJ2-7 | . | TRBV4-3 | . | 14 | TGCGCCAGCAGCCGGGGGCGTAGGTCCTACGAGCAGTACTTC | CASSRGRRSYEQYF
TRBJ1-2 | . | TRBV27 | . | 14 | TGTGCCAGCAGTCAGAGTGCAGGCCTCTATGGCTACACCTTC | CASSQSAGLYGYTF
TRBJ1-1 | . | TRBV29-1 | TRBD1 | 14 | TGCAGCGCTCGCGACAGGGTTGGGAACACTGAAGCTTTCTTT | CSARDRVGNTEAFF
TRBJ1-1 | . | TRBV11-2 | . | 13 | TGTGCCAGCAGCGCCGGGATCTTTACTGAAGCTTTCTTT | CASSAGIFTEAFF
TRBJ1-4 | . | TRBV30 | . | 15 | TGTGCCTGGGGCCCGGGGGGAGTCGGGAATGAAAAACTGTTTTTT | CAWGPGGVGNEKLFF
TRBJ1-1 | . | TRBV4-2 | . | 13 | TGTGCCAGCAGCCAAGATAGGGGCGGTGAAGCTTTCTTT | CASSQDRGGEAFF
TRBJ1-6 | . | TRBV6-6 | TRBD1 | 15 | TGTGCCAGCAGCCACTTTGGACAGGGGTATTCACCCCTCCACTTT | CASSHFGQGYSPLHF
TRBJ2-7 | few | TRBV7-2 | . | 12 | TGTGCCAGCAGCTCGATGCCGGGGTGGCAGTACTTC | CASSSMPGWQYF
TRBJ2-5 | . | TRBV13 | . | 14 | TGTGCCAGCAGCTTGAGACAAGCCCAAGAGACCCAGTACTTC | CASSLRQAQETQYF
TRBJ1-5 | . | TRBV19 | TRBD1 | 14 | TGTGCCAGTAGTACTACAGGGGGCGGCCAGCCCCAGCATTTT | CASSTTGGGQPQHF
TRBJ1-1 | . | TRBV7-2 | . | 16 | TGTGCCAGCAGCTTAAGAGTTCCTGGGGCGAACACTGAAGCTTTCTTT | CASSLRVPGANTEAFF
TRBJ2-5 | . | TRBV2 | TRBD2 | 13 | TGTGCCAGCGATCGGGAGGTCCAAGAGACCCAGTACTTC | CASDREVQETQYF
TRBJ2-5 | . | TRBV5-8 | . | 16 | TGTGCCAGCAGCTTGTACTGGGGGCGCATCCAAGAGACCCAGTACTTC | CASSLYWGRIQETQYF
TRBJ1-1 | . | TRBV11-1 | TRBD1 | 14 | TGTGCCAGCAGCTTAGACAGGGGTCAGGCTGAAGCTTTCTTT | CASSLDRGQAEAFF
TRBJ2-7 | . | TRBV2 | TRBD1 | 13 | TGTGCCAGCACTCGGGACAGGGGTTACGAGCAGTACTTC | CASTRDRGYEQYF
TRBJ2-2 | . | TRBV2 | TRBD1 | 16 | TGTGCCAGCAGTGAATTACGAGGGGGCAGCACCGGGGAGCTGTTTTTT | CASSELRGGSTGELFF
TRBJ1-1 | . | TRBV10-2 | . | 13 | TGCGCCAGCAGTGTGAAACAGAACACTGAAGCTTTCTTT | CASSVKQNTEAFF
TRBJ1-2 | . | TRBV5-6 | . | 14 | TGTGCCAGCAGCTTGGCCAGGGCTGGCTATGGCTACACCTTC | CASSLARAGYGYTF
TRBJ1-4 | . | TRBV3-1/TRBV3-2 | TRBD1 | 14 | TGTGCCAGCAGCGACAGGGCGGTAGAGGAAAAACTGTTTTTT | CASSDRAVEEKLFF
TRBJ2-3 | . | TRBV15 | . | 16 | TGTGCCACCAGCAGAGCTACATCGGCCTCGGGAGATACGCAGTATTTT | CATSRATSASGDTQYF
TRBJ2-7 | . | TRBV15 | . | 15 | TGTGCCACCAGCAGAGGTGGCGTCCCCACTAACGAGCAGTACTTC | CATSRGGVPTNEQYF
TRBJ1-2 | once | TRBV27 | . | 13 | TGTGCCAGCAGTTTTGGGAGCGCCGCCGGCTACACCTTC | CASSFGSAAGYTF
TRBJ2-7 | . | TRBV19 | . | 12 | TGTGCCAGTAGTGTAACAGGGCGGGAGCAGTACTTC | CASSVTGREQYF
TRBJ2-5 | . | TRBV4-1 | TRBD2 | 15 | TGCGCCAGCAGCCTGACTAGCGGGAGTATGAAGACCCAGTACTTC | CASSLTSGSMKTQYF
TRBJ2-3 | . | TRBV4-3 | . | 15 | TGCGCCAGCAGCCAGGTAGTAGCCTACACAGATACGCAGTATTTT | CASSQVVAYTDTQYF
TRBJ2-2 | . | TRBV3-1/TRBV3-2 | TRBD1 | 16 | TGTGCCAGCAGCCGGAAGGGGGCGCTTGGGCCCGGGGAGCTGTTTTTT | CASSRKGALGPGELFF
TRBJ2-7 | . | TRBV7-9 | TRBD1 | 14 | TGTGCCAGCACCGAAACAGGGGGTCTTTACGAGCAGTACTTC | CASTETGGLYEQYF
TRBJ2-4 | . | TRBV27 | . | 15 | TGTGCCAGCAGTCTTTCTACGAGCGCCAAAAACATTCAGTACTTC | CASSLSTSAKNIQYF
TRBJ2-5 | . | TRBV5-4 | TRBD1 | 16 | TGTGCCAGCAGCCGGGGACAGGGAAGGGCCCAAGAGACCCAGTACTTC | CASSRGQGRAQETQYF
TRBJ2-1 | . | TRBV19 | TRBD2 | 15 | TGTGCCAGTAGTATAATGCTAGCGGGTTCCAATGAGCAGTTCTTC | CASSIMLAGSNEQFF
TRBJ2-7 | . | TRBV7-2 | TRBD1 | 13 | TGTGCCAGCAGCTCGGGACAGCACTACGAGCAGTACTTC | CASSSGQHYEQYF
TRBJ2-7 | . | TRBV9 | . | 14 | TGTGCCAGCAGCGTAGGACAGTGGGGTTACGAGCAGTACTTC | CASSVGQWGYEQYF
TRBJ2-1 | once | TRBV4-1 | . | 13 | TGCGCCAGCAGCCCGACTACCCTAAATGAGCAGTTCTTC | CASSPTTLNEQFF
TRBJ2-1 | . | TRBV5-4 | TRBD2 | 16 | TGTGCCAGCAGCTTGGCTCCGGGACTAGCGGGCAATGAGCAGTTCTTC | CASSLAPGLAGNEQFF
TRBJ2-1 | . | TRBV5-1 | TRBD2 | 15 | TGCGCCAGCAGACCGAGCGGGAGTCGTCTCAATGAGCAGTTCTTC | CASRPSGSRLNEQFF
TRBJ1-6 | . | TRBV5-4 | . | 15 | TGTGCCAGCAGCTTTCGACAGACCAATAATTCACCCCTCCACTTT | CASSFRQTNNSPLHF
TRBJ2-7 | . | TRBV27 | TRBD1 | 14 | TGTGCCAGCAGGGACAGGGGGCGACCGGACGAGCAGTACTTC | CASRDRGRPDEQYF
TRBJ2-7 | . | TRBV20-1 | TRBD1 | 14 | TGCAGTGCTAGTTGGGACAGGGGTTCCCACGAGCAGTACTTC | CSASWDRGSHEQYF
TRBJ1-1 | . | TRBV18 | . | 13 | TGTGCCAGCTCACCAGGGGGGAGCTTTGAAGCTTTCTTT | CASSPGGSFEAFF
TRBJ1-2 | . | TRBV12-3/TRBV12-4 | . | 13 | TGTGCCAGCAGTTTCGACCGGACAAGTGGCTACACCTTC | CASSFDRTSGYTF
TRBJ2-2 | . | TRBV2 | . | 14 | TGTGCCAGCAAGCTGGCGGGAAGGACCGGGGAGCTGTTTTTT | CASKLAGRTGELFF
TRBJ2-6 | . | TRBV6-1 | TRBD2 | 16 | TGTGCCAGCAGTGAACGGGAGGGGCTAGGGGCCAACGTCCTGACTTTC | CASSEREGLGANVLTF
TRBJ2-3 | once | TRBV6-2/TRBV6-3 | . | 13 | TGTGCCAGCAGTAAGGACAGCGTAGATACGCAGTATTTT | CASSKDSVDTQYF
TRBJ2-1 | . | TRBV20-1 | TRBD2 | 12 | TGCAGTGCTAGTGGGACTAGTAATGAGCAGTTCTTC | CSASGTSNEQFF
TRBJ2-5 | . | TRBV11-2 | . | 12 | TGTGCCAGCAGCTTAGTTCGAGAGACCCAGTACTTC | CASSLVRETQYF